Detailed here is one T cell receptor (beta chain). There are a few counts of this clone. The target of this receptor is not known. Qualities for individual bases were not recorded, and no much larger clone is one base off. The germline V gene sets CDR1 to SNHLY and CDR2 to FYNNEI. There are 17 amino acids in the CDR3, from cysteine to phenylalanine inclusive. The entry retains the CDR3 DNA only, 51 bases that are in frame from base 1. The junction shows trimming of 6 bases on V and 5 bases on J, and the gene matches do not reach 15 bases of it. This record belongs to a study of cytomegalovirus exposure and HLA in healthy donors (dated by TCRdb to 2015 to 2018). For the study in its entirety: The 500 to 800 repertoires of the first cohort and the roughly 120 validation repertoires were produced on the same platform, according to a later analysis. The study aimed to test whether signatures of past pathogen exposure could be identified by cataloging public T cell receptors. Besides the first cohort of roughly 700 subjects, a separate validation cohort made up of 120 or so different subjects was used. To predict cytomegalovirus infection status, the study combined high-throughput TCR immunosequencing, statistical association of individual TCRs with disease status, and machine learning. On the study overall, not on this receptor specifically: The validation cohort had no HLA typing available for a later analysis, so co-occurrence within that cohort was assessed over all 120 repertoires. According to the authors, the approach could potentially be generalized to other disease states and immunological phenotypes. Most TCR sequences were observed very rarely across donors, whereas some public TCRs were present in many individuals. Three of the identified cytomegalovirus-associated TCR beta chains were confirmed in vitro to be specific for cytomegalovirus antigens. Subsequent analysis determined that TCRs grouped into clusters in the first cohort also showed a tendency toward co-occurrence across the approximately 110 validation repertoires, and roughly 95% of cluster scores exceeded 0. A total of 150 or so TCR beta chains were listed by the study as associated with cytomegalovirus. The classifier was reported to diagnose cytomegalovirus status with high specificity and sensitivity in both the original cohort and the validation cohort.

Donors formed part of the validation cohort, which comprised about 120 subjects and was distinct from the first cohort of several hundred subjects. Library preparation used the immunoSEQ multiplex PCR assay. As for the original processing: To diagnose cytomegalovirus status from the catalog of TCR beta chain sequences, a statistical classification framework was built. This immuneACCESS table, as held by TCRdb, lists in-frame sequences with V and J called but not all clones. Of the missing ones, under half trace to an unresolved V gene in checked studies; the others have no known cause. The DNA gave D and trimming, while V, J and clone size come from that table. The sample includes some 130,000 clones, with around four fifths observed a single time. Approximately 30% of the sample goes to the ten largest clones.

Recombination connected TRBV2 to TRBJ2-3; the junction holds 9 bases that match TRBD2. Sequenced input: PBMCs. This clonotype was obtained from a man aged 30 to 39 in good health and CMV-seropositive. This receptor has the CDR3 CASRRPWGAGGQDTQYF. In nucleotides, the sequence is TGTGCCAGCAGACGGCCTTGGGGTGCGGGGGGGCAAGATACGCAGTATTTT.